This T cell receptor (beta chain) came from a study of blood T cell repertoires in COVID-19. In the study overall: PBMCs, B-cell-depleted T cells, or T cells provided the cDNA or gDNA that made up the material.

Original handling: Reference gene primer amplification gave estimated nucleated cell counts. Repertoires were generated with immunoSEQ multiplex PCR, while TCRdb's copy carries only in-frame clones and drops some. Clone size and the V and J calls come from that table; the DNA yielded D and trimming. This sample carries about 130,000 clones, 80% to 90% of them seen once, and the ten largest clones take 10% to 15%. CDR1 is LGHDT and CDR2 is YNNKEL in the germline V gene (reference sequence). V gave up 4 bases and J gave up 8 bases, with 9 bases separating them. The CDR3 runs to 13 residues. This rearrangement joins TRBV3-1 (or the pseudogene TRBV3-2) to TRBJ1-6, with D unresolved. Sequencing was done on a sample of peripheral blood. This TCR came from a human donor in a cohort sampled during active COVID-19. The CDR3 nucleotides read TGTGCCAGCAGCCTATACAGTGATTCACCCCTCCACTTT. Protein sequence: CASSLYSDSPLHF.